This T cell receptor (beta chain) emerged from a study of graft-versus-host responses after intestinal transplantation listed by TCRdb under 2021. About the full investigation: Multivisceral, liver-intestinal, or isolated intestinal transplants were received by the recipients. The cohort enrolled roughly 25 intestinal transplant recipients including one retransplant, and 3 patients lacking pretransplant specimens were excluded. To identify alloreactive clones, pre-transplant mixed lymphocyte reaction products were sequenced and compared with unstimulated pre-transplant donor and recipient T cells. Anti-thymocyte globulin induction was given to all recipients, followed by maintenance tacrolimus and steroids for 3 to 4 years. Donor T cell macrochimerism was defined as a peak of at least 4% donor T cells among recipient peripheral blood mononuclear cells. Rather than being sequenced by the commercial service, samples from a few later patients were sequenced in-house on an Illumina MiSeq and processed with MiXCR. Graft-versus-host and host-versus-graft alloreactive T cell clones were tracked in the graft, circulation and bone marrow after intestinal transplantation using bulk TCR-beta CDR3 sequencing.

From the cysteine through the phenylalanine, the CDR3 covers 14 amino acids. The sequence is cut down to CDR3 DNA, 42 bases in frame from base 1. The CDR1 and CDR2 encoded by the germline V gene are MNHNS and SASEGT. V is clipped by 3 bases and J by 7 bases, and the sequence between their germline boundaries is 13 bases long. Here is what the overall study found, with its caveats: Early after transplant, declines in HvG clones were associated with peak levels of circulating GvH clones. Conclusions were limited by the relatively low number and heterogeneity of intestinal transplant patients. GvH clones turned up in recipient bone marrow, with some appearing earlier in ileal mucosa or blood, a pattern consistent with an intestinal mucosal origin. High GvH to HvG T cell clonal ratios were observed in the allografts of patients with donor T cell macrochimerism.

Library construction relied on the immunoSEQ multiplex PCR assay. Adaptive Biotechnologies carried out high-throughput TCR-beta CDR3 sequencing of genomic DNA for most patients. The study's own analysis went as follows. TCR sequencing data for 18 patients were retrieved from Adaptive's ImmunoSEQ software; a few other patients were processed with MiXCR and VDJtools. CDR3 nucleotide sequences shared between donor and recipient were removed because the origin of such sequences could not be assigned. To be classed as alloreactive, a clone needed at least 2-fold expansion over unstimulated cells and a minimum CFSE-low frequency of 0.002% (template counts) or 0.001% (read counts). A clone was considered mappable if detected in the sequenced pre-transplant spleen, lymph node, or MLR CFSE-low populations of the donor or recipient. Cumulative frequency of alloreactive clones was calculated as a percentage of all sequences weighted by copy number. In TCRdb, the immuneACCESS table is reduced to in-frame sequences with V and J assigned. These tables do not hold every clone; where another copy was compared, an unresolved V gene accounts for under half, and the others remain unexplained. V and J calls and clone size come straight from that table; D and trimming were deduced from the DNA. The sample profile shows tens of thousands of clones; 90% to 95% of them were found once. In total, the top ten clones hold roughly 2.8% of the sample.

Blood samples were collected up to 4 times in the first month after transplant and then at least monthly when available. A word on this clone: It lacks a known antigen. No base quality information exists; no much larger clone differs at one position.

The rearrangement combines TRBV6-1 with TRBJ2-1, with an unclear D gene assignment. The sample consisted of PBMCs, taken about 120 days after intestinal transplantation. This TCR derives from a human patient who received an intestinal transplant, so some T cells may come from the graft donor. The CDR3 here reads CASSDSGSLNEQFF. The DNA sequence is TGTGCCAGCAGTGACTCCGGGTCCCTTAATGAGCAGTTCTTC.